The sequence of this T cell receptor beta chain was determined in a study of blood T cell repertoires in COVID-19. Study details: PBMCs, B-cell-depleted T cells, or T cells were the source of the cDNA or gDNA that made up the material.

With V trimmed by 8 bases and J by 9 bases, 8 bases remained unmatched. Germline V gives CDR1 LGHNA, CDR2 YSLEER. This CDR3 region has 14 residues. Repertoires were generated with immunoSEQ multiplex PCR, while TCRdb's copy carries only in-frame clones and drops some. The table has just over 650,000 clones, 85% to 90% seen once; the top ten hold roughly 0.25%. The chain carries TRBV4-3 and TRBJ1-6, with TRBD1 identical over 9 bases. Material for sequencing was peripheral blood. The clonotype was recovered from a woman aged 18-35 years with acute or convalescent COVID-19. DNA for the CDR3: TGCGCCAGCTCGACAGGGGGAGAGGTTTCACCCCTCCACTTT. As protein: CASSTGGEVSPLHF.